The 23 T cell receptor beta chains below were found in one sample sequenced in a study of monozygotic twins with inflammatory bowel disease. TCRdb processed the 5' RACE reads again and assigns one entry to each CDR3 protein, with no DNA. The sample includes fewer than 550,000 distinct CDR3 sequences. What was sequenced was blood. The origin of the receptors is a human donor with ulcerative colitis or Crohn's disease, or a healthy co-twin of an affected twin (not recorded which).

V usage is TRBV20-1 and J usage is TRBJ2-7; there is no DNA to check the TCRdb D call of TRBD1. CDR3 size: 15 residues. CDR1 DFQATT and CDR2 SNEGSKA come from the germline V gene (reference sequence). The CDR3 loop is CSAEAVTAGNYEQYF.

The chain employs TRBV24-1 and TRBJ1-1. The CDR3 runs to 11 residues. In germline, CDR1 is KGHDR, CDR2 SFDVKD. The CDR3 spells CATSAGSEAFF.

This sequence joins TRBV30 and TRBJ2-3; TCRdb's D gene call, TRBD2, goes unchecked for lack of DNA. This CDR3 spans 12 amino acids. Germline V gene data show CDR1 as GTSNPN and CDR2 as SVGIG (reference sequence). The CDR3 sequence: CAWNTPPGTQYF.

The chain has TRBV5-1 and TRBJ1-2; TCRdb selects TRBD1, and the lack of DNA leaves this call unchecked. Per germline, CDR1 SGHRS and CDR2 YFSETQ. The CDR3 is made up of 15 amino acids. CDR3: CASSLEGAGYHGYTF.

The V call is TRBV4-3, the J call TRBJ2-1; TCRdb's D gene call, TRBD1, goes unchecked for lack of DNA. The length of the CDR3 is 14 residues. CDR1 LGHNA and CDR2 YSLEER come from the germline V gene. The chain's CDR3 is CASSQGLRTFGQFF.

The chain combines TRBV29-1 with TRBJ2-7; as DNA is missing, the TRBD1 call by TCRdb cannot be tested. CDR1 is SQVTM and CDR2 is ANQGSEA in the germline V gene. This CDR3 region has 11 residues. CDR3 loop: CSVGRDYEQYF.

The chain joins TRBV28 to TRBJ2-7; the D call of TRBD2 rests on TCRdb alone, since no DNA is present to check it. The CDR3 is made up of 15 amino acids. Germline loops: CDR1 MDHEN, CDR2 SYDVKM. CDR3 sequence reads: CASSLLASGSYEQYF.

The chain's CDR3 is CASSSGQGGETQYF. V and J are TRBV5-1 and TRBJ2-5; there is no DNA to check the TCRdb D call of TRBD1. Germline CDR1 SGHRS, CDR2 YFSETQ. The CDR3 runs to 14 residues.

The rearrangement uses TRBV18 and TRBJ2-1; TCRdb gives TRBD2 as the D gene, but with no DNA this cannot be confirmed. The germline gives CDR1 KGHSH, CDR2 LQKENI. The CDR3 is 14 amino acids. The CDR3 protein is CASSPSSGVNEQFF.

The CDR3 loop is CSAKDLPGQGGQPQHF. The chain recombines TRBV20-1 with TRBJ1-5; the TCRdb call, TRBD1, lacks DNA for checking. The CDR3 is 16 amino acids. In germline, CDR1 is DFQATT, CDR2 SNEGSKA (reference sequence).

J is TRBJ2-2 and V is TRBV7-2; TCRdb picks TRBD1, but there is no DNA to check that call. Per the germline V gene, CDR1 is SGHTA and CDR2 is FQGNSA. The CDR3 runs 15 residues. CDR3 protein: CASSLRTGDPGELFF.

The J gene is TRBJ1-2, the V gene TRBV18; TCRdb's D call of TRBD1 is untestable without DNA. CDR3 length: 16 residues. Per germline, CDR1 KGHSH and CDR2 LQKENI. CDR3: CASSPPVWDRVLGYTF.

J is TRBJ1-5 and V is TRBV19; TCRdb names TRBD1, which stays unverified in the absence of DNA. Germline loops: CDR1 LNHDA, CDR2 SQIVND (reference sequence). The CDR3 runs 18 residues. The CDR3 sequence: CASRWNALQGHSNQPQHF.

The gene calls are TRBV5-1 and TRBJ2-6. This CDR3 contains 17 residues. Germline CDR1 and CDR2: SGHRS and YFSETQ. CDR3 region: CASSWVVGISGANVLTF.

The chain recombines TRBV12-3 or TRBV12-4 with TRBJ1-2. The CDR3 loop spans 13 amino acids. This CDR3 reads CASSDGPAYGYTF.

The rearrangement uses TRBV27 and TRBJ2-1; as DNA is missing, the TRBD2 call by TCRdb cannot be tested. The CDR3 spans 12 residues. From germline, CDR1 is MNHEY and CDR2 SMNVEV (reference sequence). The CDR3 is CASSLWGGEQFF.

This rearrangement joins TRBV3-1 to TRBJ2-3; with no DNA, the TCRdb D assignment of TRBD1 cannot be verified. Germline CDR1 and CDR2: LGHDT and YNNKEL (reference sequence). The CDR3 is 15 residues long. The CDR3 region is CASRSSGTPGDTQYF.

CDR3 sequence reads: CASSKGPYEQYF. This rearrangement joins TRBV6-5 to TRBJ2-7. Germline loops: CDR1 MNHEY, CDR2 SVGAGI. The CDR3 extends over 12 amino acids.

V is TRBV5-1 and J is TRBJ2-5. In germline, CDR1 is SGHRS, CDR2 YFSETQ. CDR3 length: 15 amino acids. The CDR3 sequence is CASSSNSPSQETQYF.

The chain joins TRBV12-3 or TRBV12-4 to TRBJ1-5. The CDR3 spans 11 residues. The CDR3 is CASSFDQPQHF.

The chain's CDR3 is CASSDRGEQFF. The chain combines TRBV5-1 with TRBJ2-1; the D call from TCRdb, TRBD1, cannot be confirmed without DNA. The CDR3 spans 11 residues. Germline values: CDR1 SGHRS, CDR2 YFSETQ.

This sequence joins TRBV7-9 and TRBJ2-3. The CDR3 length is 13 residues. Looked up from germline, CDR1 is SEHNR and CDR2 is FQNEAQ (reference sequence). CDR3 protein: CASTPRLADTQYF.

V is TRBV3-1 and J is TRBJ1-2; no DNA is available, so the TRBD1 call from TCRdb remains unchecked. CDR1 is LGHDT and CDR2 is YNNKEL in the germline V gene (reference sequence). The CDR3 has 14 residues. The CDR3 sequence: CASSQGRAFYGYTF.